This T cell receptor (beta chain) was identified in a study of PD-1 blockade in classical Hodgkin lymphoma. Assay: immunoSEQ multiplex PCR; the TCRdb copy retains only in-frame clones and omits some. The table shows over 15,000 clones, with more than 75% occurring only once. CDR3 length: 14 residues. From germline, CDR1 is SGHNT and CDR2 YYREEE (reference sequence). V dropped 4 bases and J dropped 5 bases, with 10 bases sitting between them. The study, taken as a whole, reports: Complete responders possessed baseline diversity comparable to newly diagnosed patients. Undefined causes, possibly disease activity or prior therapy, underlie the repertoire differences.

A remark on this clone: What it recognizes is unknown.

Autologous stem cell transplantation was followed by relapse in every patient, and brentuximab vedotin exposure varied. Source: peripheral blood mononuclear cells (PBMCs), taken before the second cycle of nivolumab. This clonotype originated in a human donor with classical Hodgkin lymphoma. The rearrangement uses TRBV5-4 and TRBJ1-6; no firm D call. The CDR3 DNA reads TGTGCCAGCAGCCCTTTGACGGATAATTCACCCCTCCACTTT. It specifies CASSPLTDNSPLHF.